This T cell receptor (beta chain) was recovered during a study of blood T cell repertoires in COVID-19. Study overall: Nucleic acid was either cDNA or gDNA, and it came from T cells, B-cell-depleted T cells, or PBMCs.

Germline V gives CDR1 KGHSH, CDR2 LQKENI. The CDR3 has 14 residues. The junction had 5 bases not matched to a gene; V was cut back by 4 bases and J by 8 bases. Original processing methods: Using reference gene primer amplification, nucleated cell counts were estimated. TCRdb's copy holds only in-frame clones and misses some; the assay was immunoSEQ multiplex PCR. D and trimming were read from the DNA, whereas the V and J calls and clone size are those reported in that table. This table has more than 150,000 clones, roughly nine tenths appearing once. Sequencing input: peripheral blood. This clonotype originated in a woman between 40 and 55 years old with acute or convalescent COVID-19. J is TRBJ1-4 and V is TRBV18; 9 bases map to TRBD1. CDR3 sequence: CASSLGQGVEKLFF. Written as DNA, the CDR3 is TGTGCCAGCTCACTGGGACAGGGTGTCGAAAAACTGTTTTTT. The whole variable domain, remainder taken from reference TRBV18 and TRBJ1-4, is NAGVMQNPRHLVRRRGQEARLRCSPMKGHSHVYWYRQLPEEGLKFMVYLQKENIIDESGMPKERFSAEFPKEGPSILRIQQVVRGDSAAYFCASSLGQGVEKLFFGSGTQLSVL.